One and the same sample provided the 5 T cell receptor beta chains below, sequenced in a study of blood T cells in healthy people across ages. A second about 7 to 11 cycle PCR used barcoded and J-beta primers. TCRdb itself ran the 5' RACE reads through MiXCR, one entry per CDR3 protein. The sample lists about 1.7 million distinct CDR3 sequences; over 25% were seen once. The sequenced sample consisted of blood. These receptors were collected from a woman in her thirties in good health.

This chain links TRBV4-3 with TRBJ2-7; tentative D call: TRBD2 (6 bases). The CDR3 has 16 residues. Germline V gene lookup returns CDR1 LGHNA and CDR2 YSLEER. Trimming removed 1 base at V and 4 bases at J, with 17 bases between. This CDR3 reads CASSQGLTSPSYEQYF. The CDR3 DNA sequence: TGCGCCAGCAGCCAAGGGTTAACTAGCCCGTCATACGAGCAGTACTTC.

This clonotype has a count of ten or more. The rearrangement joins TRBV3-1 to TRBJ2-1, with unresolved D. V shed 1 base and J shed 7 bases, with 8 bases lying between them. Germline V gives CDR1 LGHDT, CDR2 YNNKEL (reference sequence). CDR3 size: 13 residues. The CDR3 is CASSQVLENEQFF. The DNA for the CDR3 is TGTGCCAGCAGCCAAGTATTGGAGAATGAGCAGTTCTTC.

V gene TRBV20-1 combines with J gene TRBJ1-6, with TRBD1 as a possible D gene (6 bases). The CDR3 covers 14 residues. With 2 bases removed from V and 7 bases from J, the gap between germline ends came to 12 bases. CDR1 DFQATT and CDR2 SNEGSKA come from the germline V gene (reference sequence). CDR3 nucleotides: TGCAGTGCTAGAATGGGCGGGGGCAATTCACCCCTCCACTTT. As protein: CSARMGGGNSPLHF.

To note about this clonotype: This could be a read error, since a much larger clone is one nucleotide away. The rearrangement joins TRBV27 to TRBJ2-5; TRBD2 matches at 7 bases. The CDR3 loop spans 13 amino acids. Germline V lookup: CDR1 MNHEY, CDR2 SMNVEV (reference sequence). CDR3 in amino acids: CASSLGMREIQYF. For the CDR3, the DNA is TGTGCCAGCAGCCTCGGGATGCGGGAGATCCAGTACTTC.

This clonotype was counted a few times. The rearrangement uses TRBV7-3 and TRBJ2-7; 7 bases agree with TRBD2. Germline V CDR1 and CDR2: SGHTA, FQGTGA. V shed 5 bases, J shed 3 bases, and the junction held 7 bases outside the gene matches. This CDR3 has 14 residues. CDR3: CASSPGGFNYEQYF. The CDR3, as DNA: TGTGCCAGCAGCCCCGGGGGGTTTAACTACGAGCAGTACTTC.